This T cell receptor (beta chain) was sequenced during a study of OX40 agonist ivuxolimab in advanced cancers. General observations from the study: Some of the lowest clonal expansion was seen in partial responders at 0.1-3.0 mg/kg.

Trimming left V 8 bases short and J 0 bases short, with 13 bases between. The CDR3 loop spans 14 amino acids. From germline, CDR1 is MDHEN and CDR2 SYDVKM. Concerning this clone itself: Its antigen is not known.

The protocol was immunoSEQ multiplex PCR, while the TCRdb copy is restricted to in-frame clones and leaves out a portion. The sample has tens of thousands of clones; approximately 91% are singletons. Source: CD4+ or CD8+ T cells sorted from blood, taken in a trial of the OX40 agonist ivuxolimab. The chain has TRBV28 and TRBJ2-5, with D unresolved. This sequence originates from an adult with an advanced solid tumor such as melanoma, head and neck, liver or kidney cancer. The CDR3 here is CASLSPGYQETQYF. The CDR3 region has the DNA TGTGCCAGCCTTTCCCCCGGGTACCAAGAGACCCAGTACTTC.